Below are 28 T cell receptor beta chains sequenced from a single sample in a study of T cell responses to AZD1222 COVID-19 vaccine. The table came from immunoSEQ multiplex PCR; TCRdb's copy has only in-frame clones and leaves some out. The sample records approximately 160,000 clones, about 91% being singletons. This material consisted of peripheral blood, taken 28 days after the second AZD1222 dose. These receptors were collected from an adult who received the AZD1222 COVID-19 vaccine.

The V gene is TRBV19, the J gene TRBJ2-7; the D gene is possibly TRBD1 (6 bases). The V end was cut by 5 bases, the J end by 3 bases, with 11 bases between. The CDR3 length is 13 residues. Germline CDR1 and CDR2: LNHDA and SQIVND (reference sequence). The CDR3, as DNA: TGTGCCAGTAGTCCCAAACAGGGCTACGAGCAGTACTTC. This codes for CASSPKQGYEQYF.

The chain recombines TRBV7-9 with TRBJ2-3; D may be TRBD2 (6 bases). The length of the CDR3 is 15 residues. Trimming took 3 bases from V and 2 from J, leaving 12 bases between them. The germline CDR1 and CDR2 sequences are SEHNR and FQNEAQ (reference sequence). DNA for the CDR3: TGTGCCAGCAGCTTCGGGACTGACCCCACAGATACGCAGTATTTT. This codes for CASSFGTDPTDTQYF.

This clone was recorded once. The genes are TRBV5-6 and TRBJ1-5; TRBD1 might be the D (5 bases). There are 18 residues in the CDR3. Trimming took 3 bases from V and 0 from J, leaving 19 bases between them. Germline-derived CDR1 and CDR2 are SGHDT and YYEEEE. Here the CDR3 reads CASSYPKGQVHSNQPQHF. The CDR3 coding sequence is TGTGCCAGCAGCTACCCCAAGGGGCAGGTTCATAGCAATCAGCCCCAGCATTTT.

J is TRBJ1-5 and V is TRBV18; weak D call: TRBD1 (5 bases). Germline V CDR1 and CDR2: KGHSH, LQKENI. The CDR3 loop spans 13 amino acids. Trimming took off 2 bases at V and 5 bases at J, with 7 bases between the two ends. The CDR3 nucleotides read TGTGCCAGCTCACCATTGACAGATCAGCCCCAGCATTTT. Its protein is CASSPLTDQPQHF.

This chain connects TRBV10-2 to TRBJ1-5; 10 bases are shared with TRBD1. CDR3 length: 14 amino acids. V shed 9 bases and J 5 bases; nucleotides not matched to a gene: 7. In germline, CDR1 is WSHSY, CDR2 SAAADI. The chain's CDR3 is CASTSTGGDQPQHF. The DNA of the CDR3 is TGCGCCAGTACCTCGACAGGGGGCGATCAGCCCCAGCATTTT.

This clone has a single count. The chain couples TRBV3-1 (or the pseudogene TRBV3-2) to TRBJ1-1; a possible D gene is TRBD1 (5 bases). Trimming shortened V by 3 bases and J by 12 bases, and 14 bases separated the two germline ends. The CDR3 extends over 12 amino acids. Germline CDR1 reads LGHDT; CDR2 reads YNNKEL (reference sequence). CDR3 sequence (DNA): TGTGCCAGCAGCCAGACGACAGAAGGCACTTTCTTT. It codes for CASSQTTEGTFF.

The chain carries TRBV5-6 and TRBJ2-5; D gene ambiguous. V shed 4 bases and J shed 0 bases, with 4 bases lying between them. The CDR3 spans 12 residues. The germline V gene has CDR1 SGHDT and CDR2 YYEEEE. This CDR3 is CASSPYQETQYF. Written as DNA, the CDR3 is TGTGCCAGCAGCCCGTACCAAGAGACCCAGTACTTC.

The CDR3 region is CASSEGTGRGYGYTF. CDR3 bases: TGTGCCAGCAGTGAGGGGACGGGGCGGGGATATGGCTACACCTTC. The V gene is TRBV6-1, the J gene TRBJ1-2, with D possibly TRBD1 on 5 matching bases. The CDR3 is 15 residues long. Germline CDR1 and CDR2: MNHNS and SASEGT. Trimming pared 3 bases from V and 5 bases from J, leaving 16 bases between.

The chain carries TRBV18 and TRBJ2-1, with TRBD2 identical over 10 bases. With 2 bases clipped from V and 5 bases from J, the junction kept 0 bases outside the gene matches. This CDR3 has 14 residues. Germline values: CDR1 KGHSH, CDR2 LQKENI. CDR3 sequence (DNA): TGTGCCAGCTCACCAACTAGCGGGGACAATGAGCAGTTCTTC. It codes for CASSPTSGDNEQFF.

The chain employs TRBV12-3 or TRBV12-4 and TRBJ1-1, with 7 positions matching TRBD1. This CDR3 is 13 amino acids long. V lost 5 bases, J lost 7 bases, and 7 bases stayed unmatched. CDR3 protein: CASSRQGADEAFF. CDR3 DNA: TGTGCCAGCAGTCGACAGGGCGCAGATGAAGCTTTCTTT.

V gene TRBV2 combines with J gene TRBJ1-2; 8 nucleotides match TRBD1. The germline V gene encodes CDR1 SNHLY and CDR2 FYNNEI. CDR3 length equals 18 residues. J was trimmed by 2 bases and V by 4 bases; bases with no gene match: 15. CDR3 region: CASSVGSLATGDNYGYTF. The CDR3 coding sequence is TGTGCCAGCAGTGTGGGGAGTCTGGCGACAGGGGACAACTATGGCTACACCTTC.

This chain uses TRBV29-1 with TRBJ2-3; 7 nucleotides match TRBD2. The CDR3 has 16 amino acids. Germline-derived CDR1 and CDR2 are SQVTM and ANQGSEA. Trimming cost V 1 base and J 2 bases; bases outside gene matches: 9. The CDR3 DNA follows: TGCAGCGTTGAAGTCCCCCGGGACTACTCCACAGATACGCAGTATTTT. As protein: CSVEVPRDYSTDTQYF.

The CDR3 DNA reads TGTGCCAGCAGGGTTACAGTCTCAACTAATGAAAAACTGTTTTTT. It translates to CASRVTVSTNEKLFF. V is TRBV6-5 and J is TRBJ1-4, with D uncertain. Looked up from germline, CDR1 is MNHEY and CDR2 is SVGAGI. Between the trimmed V and J ends, which lost 6 bases and 0 bases, there was a span of 11 bases. The CDR3 is made up of 15 amino acids.

J is TRBJ1-3 and V is TRBV9; D ambiguous. The germline CDR1 and CDR2 sequences are SGDLS and YYNGEE. CDR3 size: 17 residues. V lost 3 bases to trimming and J lost 6 bases, with 22 bases between them. The CDR3 here is CASSGDRETPNVNTIYF. The CDR3 coding sequence is TGTGCCAGCAGCGGCGACCGAGAAACACCTAACGTAAACACCATATATTTT.

The rearrangement links TRBV5-1 to TRBJ2-1, with D perhaps being TRBD1 or TRBD2 (5 bases each). Germline CDR1 SGHRS, CDR2 YFSETQ. The CDR3 length is 12 residues. V lost 5 bases to trimming and J lost 7 bases, with 10 bases between them. CDR3 bases: TGCGCCAGCAGGGTTGGGGGTAATGAGCAGTTCTTC. Translated, it gives CASRVGGNEQFF.

The rearrangement joins TRBV11-2 to TRBJ1-5; no firm D call. Per the germline V gene, CDR1 is SGHAT and CDR2 is FQNNGV. The V gene lost 2 bases and the J gene lost 0 bases, with 8 bases spanning the gap. The CDR3 length is 15 residues. CDR3 amino acids: CASSLMGNSNQPQHF. In DNA form, the CDR3 reads TGTGCCAGCAGCTTAATGGGTAATAGCAATCAGCCCCAGCATTTT. The variable domain in full, completed from reference TRBV11-2 and TRBJ1-5, reads EAGVAQSPRYKIIEKRQSVAFWCNPISGHATLYWYQQILGQGPKLLIQFQNNGVVDDSQLPKDRFSAERLKGVDSTLKIQPAKLEDSAVYLCASSLMGNSNQPQHFGDGTRLSIL.

This sequence joins TRBV2 and TRBJ1-1; tentatively, D is TRBD1 (5 bases). Germline values: CDR1 SNHLY, CDR2 FYNNEI. The V and J ends lost 6 bases and 1 base respectively, with 9 bases between them. CDR3 length: 13 amino acids. The CDR3 DNA follows: TGTGCCAGCAGCCCCCAGGGGAACACTGAAGCTTTCTTT. Translation gives CASSPQGNTEAFF.

This clone was detected only a few times. CDR3 sequence reads: CASSGTSREDEQYF. DNA for the CDR3: TGTGCCAGCAGTGGGACTAGCAGGGAGGACGAGCAGTACTTC. The rearrangement uses TRBV2 and TRBJ2-7; 8 nucleotides align to TRBD2. There are 14 residues in the CDR3. J was trimmed by 5 bases and V by 4 bases; bases with no gene match: 7. The germline V gene encodes CDR1 SNHLY and CDR2 FYNNEI. Full variable domain (outside the CDR3, taken from reference TRBV2 and TRBJ2-7): EPEVTQTPSHQVTQMGQEVILRCVPISNHLYFYWYRQILGQKVEFLVSFYNNEISEKSEIFDDQFSVERPDGSNFTLKIRSTKLEDSAMYFCASSGTSREDEQYFGPGTRLTVT.

V usage is TRBV7-9 and J usage is TRBJ1-1, with D perhaps matching TRBD1 (6 bases). This CDR3 comprises 14 residues. Germline CDR1 reads SEHNR; CDR2 reads FQNEAQ (reference sequence). Trimming pared 1 base from V and 7 bases from J, leaving 13 bases between. This CDR3 is CASSLVAGEVEAFF. The CDR3 DNA reads TGTGCCAGCAGCTTAGTGGCAGGGGAAGTTGAAGCTTTCTTT.

V is TRBV5-6 and J is TRBJ2-2; 12 bases match TRBD2. The CDR3 runs 19 residues. Germline V gene data show CDR1 as SGHDT and CDR2 as YYEEEE. V lost 0 bases, J lost 4 bases, and 10 bases stayed unmatched. For the CDR3, the DNA is TGTGCCAGCAGCTTGGTGGACCTAGCGGGGGGGCCGAGCACCGGGGAGCTGTTTTTT. Its translation: CASSLVDLAGGPSTGELFF.

V usage is TRBV9 and J usage is TRBJ1-5, with D perhaps TRBD1 (5 bases). The CDR3 has 17 amino acids. The V gene's germline CDR1 is SGDLS and CDR2 YYNGEE. The V gene lost 4 bases and the J gene lost 0 bases, with 17 bases spanning the gap. The CDR3 is CASSPVRRDDSNQPQHF. The CDR3 bases are TGTGCCAGCAGCCCCGTCCGCAGGGACGATAGCAATCAGCCCCAGCATTTT.

The chain is built from TRBV10-1 and TRBJ2-2; D gene unclear. This CDR3 has 14 amino acids. In germline, CDR1 is WNHNN, CDR2 SYGVQD (reference sequence). V lost 0 bases to trimming and J lost 3 bases, with 5 bases between them. In DNA, the CDR3 is TGCGCCAGCAGTGAGTCGTACCACACCGGGGAGCTGTTTTTT. It translates to CASSESYHTGELFF.

The CDR3 sequence is CASSLTSANTGELFF. The CDR3 DNA sequence: TGCGCCAGCAGCTTGACATCCGCGAACACCGGGGAGCTGTTTTTT. The gene calls are TRBV5-1 and TRBJ2-2; D ambiguous. Germline V CDR1 and CDR2: SGHRS, YFSETQ. Trimming stripped 1 base from V and 0 bases from J, with 7 bases between. This CDR3 region has 15 residues.

V is TRBV18 and J is TRBJ1-1; D perhaps matches TRBD1 (6 bases). Germline CDR1 and CDR2: KGHSH and LQKENI. The V and J ends lost 0 bases and 5 bases respectively, with 10 bases between them. CDR3 length: 14 amino acids. The CDR3 reads CASSPPGARTEAFF. The CDR3 bases are TGTGCCAGCTCACCACCGGGGGCAAGGACTGAAGCTTTCTTT.

The rearrangement joins TRBV2 to TRBJ2-5, with 7 positions matching TRBD1. The CDR3 length is 14 residues. Germline assignment: CDR1 SNHLY and CDR2 FYNNEI. V dropped 7 bases and J dropped 3; count of bases not matched to a gene: 8. CDR3 coding DNA: TGTGCCAGCAAGTTGGGACAGCCCAAAGAGACCCAGTACTTC. This translates into CASKLGQPKETQYF.

The chain uses TRBV3-1 (or the pseudogene TRBV3-2) and TRBJ1-2, with TRBD1 as a possible D gene (5 bases). The CDR3 contains 15 residues. From germline, CDR1 is LGHDT and CDR2 YNNKEL (reference sequence). Trimming took 4 bases from V and 4 from J, leaving 16 bases between them. The DNA of the CDR3 is TGTGCCAGCAGCCCCGGTGCAGGGCTATCCTATGGCTACACCTTC. This translates into CASSPGAGLSYGYTF.

Points on this clone: The same CDR3 also results from other DNA sequences found in this sample. The chain recombines TRBV7-9 with TRBJ1-6; D is unresolved. The V gene's germline CDR1 is SEHNR and CDR2 FQNEAQ (reference sequence). This CDR3 comprises 13 residues. Deletions cut 6 bases from V and 6 bases from J, with 9 bases between. The CDR3 here is CASRENSNSPLHF. CDR3 nucleotide sequence: TGTGCCAGCAGGGAGAACAGTAATTCACCCCTCCACTTT.

The rearrangement links TRBV4-1 to TRBJ1-5; TRBD1 matches at 8 bases. Unmatched junction bases numbered 11, after V lost 4 bases and J lost 6 bases. The CDR3 length is 16 residues. Germline lookup yields CDR1 MGHRA and CDR2 YSYEKL. The CDR3 nucleotides read TGCGCCAGCAGCCGGATGACAGGGGTGGGCGGTCAGCCCCAGCATTTT. Protein product: CASSRMTGVGGQPQHF.